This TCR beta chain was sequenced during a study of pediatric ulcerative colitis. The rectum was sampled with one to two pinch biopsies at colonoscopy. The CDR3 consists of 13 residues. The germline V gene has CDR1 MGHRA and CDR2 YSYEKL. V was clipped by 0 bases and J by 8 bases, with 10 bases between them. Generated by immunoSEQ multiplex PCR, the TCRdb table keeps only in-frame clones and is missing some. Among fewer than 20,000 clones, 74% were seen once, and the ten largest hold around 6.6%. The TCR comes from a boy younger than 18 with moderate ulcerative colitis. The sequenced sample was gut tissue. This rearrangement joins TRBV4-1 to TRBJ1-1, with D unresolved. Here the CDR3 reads CASSQDGVREAFF. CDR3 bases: TGCGCCAGCAGCCAAGATGGGGTTCGGGAAGCTTTCTTT.